Following are 31 T cell receptor beta chains from one sample sequenced in a study of T cell therapy after organ transplantation. These TCRs' antigens remain unknown. This table comes from immunoSEQ multiplex PCR, and its TCRdb copy is limited to in-frame clones, with some not included. The table records 45,000 to 50,000 clones, 94% of them present only once. Sequenced material: CD8+ T cells from blood, taken before autologous CMV-specific T cell therapy. The receptors were sampled from a human patient who had received a solid organ transplant and had CMV disease.

V gene TRBV11-2 combines with J gene TRBJ1-2; D is unresolved. Trimming shortened V by 5 bases and J by 4 bases, and 14 bases separated the two germline ends. Germline CDR1 reads SGHAT; CDR2 reads FQNNGV. The CDR3 length is 14 residues. This chain's CDR3 is CASSQIKRRYGYTF. The CDR3 coding sequence is TGTGCCAGCAGCCAAATCAAGAGGCGCTATGGCTACACCTTC.

The chain has TRBV15 and TRBJ1-2, with 7 bases lining up with TRBD1. CDR3 size: 17 residues. The J segment lost 4 bases and the V segment lost 0 bases, leaving 11 bases of the junction unmatched. Looked up from germline, CDR1 is LNHNV and CDR2 is YYDKDF (reference sequence). Here the CDR3 DNA reads TGTGCCACCAGCAGAGATGGGACAGTTCTTACTCCCTATGGCTACACCTTC. This gives the protein CATSRDGTVLTPYGYTF.

V gene TRBV19 combines with J gene TRBJ2-1; 9 bases fit TRBD2. V dropped 3 bases and J dropped 4; count of bases not matched to a gene: 10. The CDR3 is 17 amino acids. Germline V gene data show CDR1 as LNHDA and CDR2 as SQIVND (reference sequence). CDR3 nucleotide sequence: TGTGCCAGTAGTATGTGGGCGGCGGGGGGGCTATACAATGAGCAGTTCTTC. Protein: CASSMWAAGGLYNEQFF.

This clone was observed a single time. V usage is TRBV10-2 and J usage is TRBJ2-3; TRBD2 aligns across 7 bases. V trimming: 5 bases; J trimming: 2 bases; junction bases outside the gene matches: 4. Per the germline V gene, CDR1 is WSHSY and CDR2 is SAAADI. The CDR3 consists of 14 residues. CDR3 nucleotides: TGCGCCAGCAGTACAGCGGGGTACACAGATACGCAGTATTTT. Its protein is CASSTAGYTDTQYF.

The sample holds one count of this clone. V usage is TRBV9 and J usage is TRBJ2-1, with TRBD2 matching 8 bases. Germline V gives CDR1 SGDLS, CDR2 YYNGEE. V was pared by 0 bases and J by 8 bases, with 19 bases of the junction left unmatched. The CDR3 totals 19 residues. The CDR3: CASSVAGGTRVIGLDEQFF. The DNA of the CDR3 is TGTGCCAGCAGCGTAGCGGGCGGGACTAGGGTCATTGGGCTGGATGAGCAGTTCTTC.

The rearrangement links TRBV7-2 to TRBJ1-1, with D unclear. Germline CDR1 SGHTA, CDR2 FQGNSA. The CDR3 runs to 14 residues. The germline V and J ends were trimmed by 1 base and 1 base, with 7 bases remaining between them. The CDR3 loop reads CASSLVKANTEAFF. The CDR3 region has the DNA TGTGCCAGCAGCTTAGTCAAGGCGAACACTGAAGCTTTCTTT.

The chain uses TRBV19 and TRBJ2-7, with D perhaps matching TRBD1 (6 bases). Germline V lookup: CDR1 LNHDA, CDR2 SQIVND (reference sequence). This CDR3 has 14 residues. Trimming took off 1 base at V and 2 bases at J, with 9 bases between the two ends. DNA for the CDR3: TGTGCCAGTAGTATAGGGGACAACACCTACGAGCAGTACTTC. Translated, it gives CASSIGDNTYEQYF.

This chain's CDR3 is CASSSGNTEAFF. Written as DNA, the CDR3 is TGTGCCAGCAGTTCGGGGAACACTGAAGCTTTCTTT. This chain connects TRBV27 to TRBJ1-1; D gene ambiguous. V was pared by 4 bases and J by 1 base, with 4 bases between. Germline CDR1 MNHEY, CDR2 SMNVEV (reference sequence). This CDR3 spans 12 amino acids.

The chain joins TRBV12-5 to TRBJ2-5, with 8 bases aligning to TRBD1. The CDR3 contains 15 residues. Germline values: CDR1 LGHNT, CDR2 FRNRAP. V was clipped by 6 bases and J by 3 bases; unmatched bases: 9. The chain's CDR3 is CASGLDRGKKETQYF. CDR3 coding DNA: TGTGCTAGTGGGCTCGACAGGGGAAAAAAAGAGACCCAGTACTTC.

The chain employs TRBV5-4 and TRBJ1-1; possibly TRBD1 for D (5 bases). The CDR3 has 15 amino acids. V lost 0 bases and J lost 5, with 14 bases in between. The germline V gene encodes CDR1 SGHNT and CDR2 YYREEE (reference sequence). DNA for the CDR3: TGTGCCAGCAGCTTGGATCGGGGGGTTTGGACTGAAGCTTTCTTT. Translation: CASSLDRGVWTEAFF.

CDR3 residues: CASSYLGNMNTEAFF. CDR3 DNA sequence: TGTGCCAGCAGTTACTTGGGCAACATGAACACTGAAGCTTTCTTT. The gene calls are TRBV6-5 and TRBJ1-1; unclear D gene. The V and J ends lost 1 base and 0 bases respectively, with 9 bases between them. The CDR3 is 15 residues long. The germline V gene has CDR1 MNHEY and CDR2 SVGAGI.

The genes are TRBV27 and TRBJ2-7; 11 bases line up with TRBD1. V was pared by 2 bases and J by 5 bases, with 5 bases of the junction left unmatched. CDR3 length: 15 residues. The germline CDR1 and CDR2 sequences are MNHEY and SMNVEV (reference sequence). The DNA for the CDR3 is TGTGCCAGCAGTTTAAGGACAGGGGGCCTGGACGAGCAGTACTTC. Its translation is CASSLRTGGLDEQYF.

The J gene is TRBJ1-1, the V gene TRBV5-8, with D maybe TRBD1 (5 bases). Deletions cut 5 bases from V and 2 bases from J, with 16 bases between. CDR1 is SGHTS and CDR2 is YDEGEE in the germline V gene. This CDR3 is built from 15 residues. CDR3 amino acids: CASRLTDPINTEAFF. For the CDR3, the DNA is TGTGCCAGCAGATTGACAGATCCTATTAACACTGAAGCTTTCTTT.

The V gene is TRBV30, the J gene TRBJ1-6; D unresolved. Germline values: CDR1 GTSNPN, CDR2 SVGIG (reference sequence). This CDR3 region has 14 residues. Trimming stripped 0 bases from V and 7 bases from J, with 10 bases between. CDR3 in amino acids: CAWSVQVENSPLHF. The CDR3 coding sequence is TGTGCCTGGAGTGTACAAGTAGAAAATTCACCCCTCCACTTT.

The rearrangement joins TRBV5-4 to TRBJ1-5; D gene unclear. This CDR3 region has 12 residues. The germline V gene encodes CDR1 SGHNT and CDR2 YYREEE (reference sequence). V lost 0 bases, J lost 5 bases, and 3 bases lay in between. The CDR3 here is CASSLDDQPQHF. CDR3 in DNA: TGTGCCAGCAGCTTGGACGATCAGCCCCAGCATTTT. Using reference TRBV5-4 and TRBJ1-5 for the parts outside the CDR3, the full variable domain is ETGVTQSPTHLIKTRGQQVTLRCSSQSGHNTVSWYQQALGQGPQFIFQYYREEENGRGNFPPRFSGLQFPNYSSELNVNALELDDSALYLCASSLDDQPQHFGDGTRLSIL.

The chain links TRBV10-3 to TRBJ1-5; a weak D match, TRBD1 (6 bases). The CDR3 length is 14 residues. Per the germline V gene, CDR1 is ENHRY and CDR2 is SYGVKD. The V gene lost 2 bases and the J gene lost 3 bases, with 8 bases spanning the gap. The CDR3 sequence: CAISEGQNNQPQHF. CDR3 DNA: TGTGCCATCAGTGAGGGACAGAACAATCAGCCCCAGCATTTT.

CDR3 bases: TGTGCCAGCAGCCCTCGTGGGGGTACTGAAGCTTTCTTT. Residues: CASSPRGGTEAFF. The chain employs TRBV11-2 and TRBJ1-1, with D maybe TRBD1 (5 bases). This CDR3 spans 13 amino acids. Germline V gene lookup returns CDR1 SGHAT and CDR2 FQNNGV. V lost 5 bases to trimming and J lost 5 bases, with 12 bases between them.

The chain employs TRBV6-1 and TRBJ1-5; D is unresolved. This CDR3 region has 14 residues. V lost 2 bases and J 4 bases, leaving 9 bases between the germline ends. Germline values: CDR1 MNHNS, CDR2 SASEGT. The CDR3 loop is CASSERLINQPQHF. Written as DNA, the CDR3 is TGTGCCAGCAGTGAAAGGCTGATAAATCAGCCCCAGCATTTT.

J is TRBJ1-1 and V is TRBV19; no definite D call. V lost 3 bases, J lost 0 bases, and 5 bases lay in between. Per germline, CDR1 LNHDA and CDR2 SQIVND (reference sequence). CDR3 length equals 13 residues. CDR3 in DNA: TGTGCCAGTAGTATTTCTCTGAACACTGAAGCTTTCTTT. Its protein is CASSISLNTEAFF.

The chain employs TRBV6-5 and TRBJ1-5, with 9 bases matching TRBD1. The CDR3 spans 15 residues. In germline, CDR1 is MNHEY, CDR2 SVGAGI. Germline trimming cut 5 bases from V and 2 bases from J; bases unmatched to any gene: 4. CDR3 sequence reads: CASSPDRGGNQPQHF. The CDR3 DNA sequence: TGTGCCAGCAGTCCGGACAGGGGAGGCAATCAGCCCCAGCATTTT.

In regard to this clone: The sample has other DNA sequences that encode this CDR3 too. The gene calls are TRBV14 and TRBJ2-1; 9 bases agree with TRBD1. CDR1 is SGHDN, CDR2 FVKESK, per germline. The CDR3 is 16 amino acids. Unmatched junction bases numbered 5, after V lost 0 bases and J lost 5 bases. The CDR3 here is CASSQDPGQGDNEQFF. Here the CDR3 DNA reads TGTGCCAGCAGCCAAGACCCGGGACAGGGAGACAATGAGCAGTTCTTC.

The J gene is TRBJ2-7, the V gene TRBV7-9; D uncertain. Looked up from germline, CDR1 is SEHNR and CDR2 is FQNEAQ (reference sequence). The CDR3 extends over 14 amino acids. The ends were cut back, 2 bases at V and 5 bases at J, with 13 bases in the middle. CDR3 sequence reads: CASSLNPYQDEQYF. In DNA, the CDR3 is TGTGCCAGCAGCTTAAATCCCTACCAGGACGAGCAGTACTTC. Using reference TRBV7-9 and TRBJ2-7 for the parts outside the CDR3, the full variable domain is DTGVSQNPRHKITKRGQNVTFRCDPISEHNRLYWYRQTLGQGPEFLTYFQNEAQLEKSRLLSDRFSAERPKGSFSTLEIQRTEQGDSAMYLCASSLNPYQDEQYFGPGTRLTVT.

V and J are TRBV2 and TRBJ2-2; tentative D call: TRBD2 (6 bases). The germline V and J ends were trimmed by 7 bases and 10 bases, with 13 bases remaining between them. CDR3 length: 12 amino acids. CDR1 SNHLY and CDR2 FYNNEI come from the germline V gene. DNA of the CDR3: TGTGCCAGCACTTACCGGGGGTCGGAGCTGTTTTTT. Translation: CASTYRGSELFF.

This clone was seen only once. The chain has TRBV15 and TRBJ2-3, with unresolved D. The CDR3 spans 14 residues. Per the germline V gene, CDR1 is LNHNV and CDR2 is YYDKDF (reference sequence). Trimming took 0 bases from V and 2 from J, leaving 6 bases between them. The CDR3 coding sequence is TGTGCCACCAGCAGAGATATGGACACAGATACGCAGTATTTT. It codes for CATSRDMDTDTQYF.

The table lists this clone with a few counts. J is TRBJ1-1 and V is TRBV5-6; D remains unclear. V was shortened by 4 bases and J by 3 bases, with 13 bases between the two germline ends. The V gene's germline CDR1 is SGHDT and CDR2 YYEEEE. The CDR3 totals 14 residues. The CDR3 DNA reads as TGTGCCAGCAGCCGTGGACTTTTGGACACTGAAGCTTTCTTT. Its protein product is CASSRGLLDTEAFF.

This chain links TRBV27 with TRBJ2-5; a possible D gene is TRBD1 (5 bases). This CDR3 region has 14 residues. Between the trimmed V and J ends, which lost 3 bases and 4 bases, there was a span of 12 bases. Looked up from germline, CDR1 is MNHEY and CDR2 is SMNVEV (reference sequence). This chain's CDR3 is CASSFMGPVETQYF. Here the CDR3 DNA reads TGTGCCAGCAGTTTTATGGGGCCGGTAGAGACCCAGTACTTC.

The chain carries TRBV12-5 and TRBJ2-5; TRBD2 matches 8 bases. CDR3 length equals 15 residues. The germline CDR1 and CDR2 sequences are LGHNT and FRNRAP. With 2 bases clipped from V and 0 bases from J, the junction kept 2 bases outside the gene matches. CDR3 sequence (DNA): TGTGCTAGTGGTTTGACTAGCGGAGACCAAGAGACCCAGTACTTC. Its translation is CASGLTSGDQETQYF.

The chain couples TRBV6-5 to TRBJ1-1; D is uncertain. Trimming left V 0 bases short and J 6 bases short, with 8 bases between. Germline V gene data show CDR1 as MNHEY and CDR2 as SVGAGI. CDR3 size: 13 residues. The CDR3: CASSYSFGAEAFF. The CDR3 DNA reads as TGTGCCAGCAGTTACTCGTTCGGGGCTGAAGCTTTCTTT.

This clone came up once. The chain uses TRBV18 and TRBJ1-5; the D gene is possibly TRBD1 (6 bases). Trimming removed 6 bases from V and 5 bases from J, with 20 bases in between. This CDR3 has 16 residues. Germline V gives CDR1 KGHSH, CDR2 LQKENI. CDR3 residues: CASSLQGPQLHQPQHF. The CDR3 DNA follows: TGTGCCAGCTCTTTACAGGGTCCCCAGCTCCATCAGCCCCAGCATTTT. The whole variable domain, filled in from reference TRBV18 and TRBJ1-5, reads NAGVMQNPRHLVRRRGQEARLRCSPMKGHSHVYWYRQLPEEGLKFMVYLQKENIIDESGMPKERFSAEFPKEGPSILRIQQVVRGDSAAYFCASSLQGPQLHQPQHFGDGTRLSIL.

The genes are TRBV5-4 and TRBJ1-2, with 7 nucleotides matching TRBD1. CDR1 is SGHNT, CDR2 YYREEE, per germline (reference sequence). The CDR3 is made up of 19 amino acids. Trimming at V came to 3 bases and at J to 5 bases, leaving 22 bases not matched to a gene. The CDR3 reads CASSSERGGLDPLGYGYTF. The CDR3 coding sequence is TGTGCCAGCAGCTCCGAGAGAGGGGGCCTAGATCCATTAGGGTATGGCTACACCTTC.

The rearrangement links TRBV19 to TRBJ1-2; tentative D call: TRBD1 (6 bases). Trimming cost V 3 bases and J 4 bases, with 15 bases left between them. Germline CDR1 LNHDA, CDR2 SQIVND (reference sequence). The CDR3 loop spans 15 amino acids. The CDR3 spells CASSIGGRGGYGYTF. The CDR3 coding sequence is TGTGCCAGTAGTATTGGGGGGCGCGGAGGCTATGGCTACACCTTC.